Shown below are 21 T cell receptor beta chains from a single sample sequenced in a study of cytomegalovirus exposure and HLA in healthy donors. Amplification used 60 Vbeta primers and 13 Jbeta primers. Measured with immunoSEQ multiplex PCR; TCRdb has only the in-frame clones, and not every one. Of some 150,000 clones in the sample, roughly 85% were seen once. The sample consisted of PBMCs. These receptors were taken from a male donor in good health and CMV-seronegative.

This chain uses TRBV1 with TRBJ1-1; the table's D call, TRBD1, was not checked against the DNA. TRBV1 is a listed pseudogene. The CDR3 covers 17 residues. CDR3 in amino acids: CTSSQDAPSQGATEAFF. The CDR3 coding sequence is TGCACCAGCAGCCAAGATGCCCCCTCACAGGGGGCCACTGAAGCTTTCTTT.

The DNA for the CDR3 is TGTGCCAGCAGCTTAGAGAGAACCTACGAGCAGTACTTC. Its protein product is CASSLERTYEQYF. V is TRBV11-2 and J is TRBJ2-7; no definite D call. CDR3 size: 13 residues. Per the germline V gene, CDR1 is SGHAT and CDR2 is FQNNGV. Trimming pared 0 bases from V and 2 bases from J, leaving 5 bases between.

V is TRBV6-5 and J is TRBJ1-2; no definite D call. V was pared by 0 bases and J by 5 bases, with 10 bases between. The CDR3 is 14 amino acids. From germline, CDR1 is MNHEY and CDR2 SVGAGI. Here the CDR3 DNA reads TGTGCCAGCAGTTACTCGATTGGCTTATATGGCTACACCTTC. Translated, it gives CASSYSIGLYGYTF.

The gene calls are TRBV5-1 and TRBJ2-2; no firm D call. V lost 4 bases and J 7 bases, leaving 17 bases between the germline ends. The CDR3 has 15 amino acids. Germline V gives CDR1 SGHRS, CDR2 YFSETQ. DNA of the CDR3: TGCGCCAGCAGCCCCCAGGCAGGCGTAGGCGGGGAGCTGTTTTTT. The encoded protein is CASSPQAGVGGELFF.

The chain recombines TRBV18 with TRBJ2-7; weak D call: TRBD1 (7 bases). Germline CDR1 KGHSH, CDR2 LQKENI. Trimming removed 3 bases from V and 0 bases from J, with 18 bases in between. This CDR3 is 17 amino acids long. CDR3 nucleotides: TGTGCCAGCTCACCTGCGGGACAGTATTCTTTCTCCTACGAGCAGTACTTC. Translating it yields CASSPAGQYSFSYEQYF.

As to this clone: One end of the junction does not line up with germline, which may come from a read error. In the same sample, other DNA sequences code for this CDR3. The rearrangement joins TRBV6-1 to TRBJ2-7; D possibly corresponds to TRBD2 (6 bases). CDR1 and CDR2 from the germline V gene are MNHNS and SASEGT. CDR3 size: 15 residues. CDR3 protein: CASSGTWPSAGEQYF. As DNA, the CDR3 is TGCGCCAGCAGTGGGACTTGGCCGTCAGCGGGCGAGCAGTACTTC.

This chain connects TRBV19 to TRBJ2-1, with TRBD1 identical over 8 bases. There are 14 residues in the CDR3. V lost 3 bases, J lost 8 bases, and 6 bases stayed unmatched. Germline V lookup: CDR1 LNHDA, CDR2 SQIVND (reference sequence). In DNA form, the CDR3 reads TGTGCCAGTAGTATTCAGGGGGCTAGGGATGAGCAGTTCTTC. The encoded protein is CASSIQGARDEQFF.

In the case of this clone: At one of its ends the junction is not consistent with the germline gene, which may arise from a read error. In the same sample, other DNA sequences code for this CDR3. This sequence joins TRBV7-3 and TRBJ2-3; 7 bases line up with TRBD1. CDR1 and CDR2 from the germline V gene are SGHTA and FQGTGA. This CDR3 has 15 residues. The CDR3 loop reads CASSSPGGQGDTQYF. In DNA form, the CDR3 reads TGCGCCAGCAGCTCTCCAGGGGGTCAGGGAGATACGCAGTATTTT.

The V and J genes are TRBV25-1 and TRBJ2-6; D possibly corresponds to TRBD1 (5 bases). Germline V gene sequence: CDR1 MGHDK, CDR2 SYGVNS. This CDR3 has 15 amino acids. Between the trimmed V and J ends, which lost 10 bases and 0 bases, there was a span of 13 bases. The CDR3 nucleotides read TGTGCCAACACAGGACGAGTCTCTGGGGCCAACGTCCTGACTTTC. This encodes CANTGRVSGANVLTF.

The chain uses TRBV10-1 and TRBJ2-3; D call uncertain. V was shortened by 8 bases and J by 2 bases, with 17 bases between the two germline ends. Germline V gene sequence: CDR1 WNHNN, CDR2 SYGVQD (reference sequence). The CDR3 runs to 15 residues. In nucleotides, the CDR3 is TGCGCCAGCCCGCGGATCTTTCGCCCCACAGATACGCAGTATTTT. This gives the protein CASPRIFRPTDTQYF.

V is TRBV5-1 and J is TRBJ2-7, with 9 bases that match TRBD2. V was pared by 0 bases and J by 4 bases, with 8 bases of the junction left unmatched. The CDR3 has 16 amino acids. Germline V gives CDR1 SGHRS, CDR2 YFSETQ. CDR3 nucleotide sequence: TGCGCCAGCAGCTTGGGGCATAGCGGGAGTGAGTACGAGCAGTACTTC. The encoded protein is CASSLGHSGSEYEQYF. The variable domain in full, with the rest retrieved from reference TRBV5-1 and TRBJ2-7, is KAGVTQTPRYLIKTRGQQVTLSCSPISGHRSVSWYQQTPGQGLQFLFEYFSETQRNKGNFPGRFSGRQFSNSRSEMNVSTLELGDSALYLCASSLGHSGSEYEQYFGPGTRLTVT.

This chain links TRBV14 with TRBJ2-3; no firm D call. Trimming took 4 bases from V and 1 from J, leaving 9 bases between them. The CDR3 is 14 amino acids. Per the germline V gene, CDR1 is SGHDN and CDR2 is FVKESK. CDR3 DNA sequence: TGTGCCAGCAGCCCCGGGTGGGGCACAGATACGCAGTATTTT. Residues: CASSPGWGTDTQYF.

The rearrangement joins TRBV5-1 to TRBJ2-3; D possibly corresponds to TRBD2 (6 bases). The length of the CDR3 is 15 residues. V was clipped by 1 base and J by 2 bases, with 11 bases between them. CDR1 is SGHRS and CDR2 is YFSETQ in the germline V gene. CDR3 sequence reads: CASSLLGGPTDTQYF. The CDR3 DNA reads as TGCGCCAGCAGCTTGTTGGGGGGACCCACAGATACGCAGTATTTT.

The chain recombines TRBV28 with TRBJ1-1, with 11 positions matching TRBD1. The germline CDR1 and CDR2 sequences are MDHEN and SYDVKM. Trimming at V came to 5 bases and at J to 4 bases, leaving 9 bases not matched to a gene. The CDR3 runs 16 residues. CDR3: CASSTARDRGITEAFF. The CDR3 DNA follows: TGTGCCAGCAGTACAGCCCGGGACAGGGGGATCACTGAAGCTTTCTTT.

The chain recombines TRBV4-1 with TRBJ1-6, with D possibly matching TRBD1 (6 bases). Trimming cost V 3 bases and J 3 bases, with 15 bases left between them. Germline CDR1 is MGHRA and CDR2 is YSYEKL. This CDR3 comprises 17 residues. In DNA form, the CDR3 reads TGCGCCAGCAGCCATCCGGGGGGCGGGGGCTATAATTCACCCCTCCACTTT. This translates into CASSHPGGGGYNSPLHF.

This rearrangement joins TRBV18 to TRBJ1-4, with 8 bases identical to TRBD1. V dropped 4 bases and J dropped 8; count of bases not matched to a gene: 6. CDR1 and CDR2 from the germline V gene are KGHSH and LQKENI. The CDR3 is 14 amino acids. The CDR3 loop reads CASSLGQGGEKLFF. In DNA form, the CDR3 reads TGTGCCAGCTCACTCGGACAGGGAGGAGAAAAACTGTTTTTT.

The chain is built from TRBV11-2 and TRBJ1-1; 9 bases map to TRBD1. This CDR3 is 16 amino acids long. CDR1 and CDR2 from the germline V gene are SGHAT and FQNNGV. With 5 bases clipped from V and 4 bases from J, the junction kept 11 bases outside the gene matches. CDR3 DNA: TGTGCCAGCAGCCCACGGCCGGGACAGGGTGCCACTGAAGCTTTCTTT. This encodes CASSPRPGQGATEAFF.

This clone was seen a handful of times. This chain links TRBV4-2 with TRBJ2-1, with D perhaps matching TRBD1 (5 bases). V lost 1 base to trimming and J lost 0 bases, with 16 bases between them. The CDR3 has 18 residues. Per the germline V gene, CDR1 is LGHNA and CDR2 is YNFKEQ. CDR3 in amino acids: CASSQGPGRDSSYNEQFF. CDR3 sequence (DNA): TGTGCCAGCAGCCAAGGCCCCGGACGCGACAGCTCCTACAATGAGCAGTTCTTC.

This clone was found once. One end of the junction does not line up with germline, which may come from a read error. This chain connects TRBV7-9 to TRBJ2-7, with 11 bases lining up with TRBD2. CDR1 is SEHNR, CDR2 FQNEAQ, per germline (reference sequence). The CDR3 consists of 15 residues. The CDR3: CSSSSTSGGVYEQYF. CDR3 nucleotide sequence: TGTTCCAGCAGCTCAACTAGCGGGGGAGTTTATGAGCAGTACTTC. Together with reference TRBV7-9 and TRBJ2-7, the CDR3 gives the full variable domain: DTGVSQNPRHKITKRGQNVTFRCDPISEHNRLYWYRQTLGQGPEFLTYFQNEAQLEKSRLLSDRFSAERPKGSFSTLEIQRTEQGDSAMYLCSSSSTSGGVYEQYFGPGTRLTVT.

This chain links TRBV29-1 with TRBJ1-5; D unresolved. Germline lookup yields CDR1 SQVTM and CDR2 ANQGSEA. Trimming cost V 1 base and J 1 base, with 5 bases left between them. CDR3 length: 13 amino acids. CDR3 sequence (DNA): TGCAGCGTTGAAGTCGGGAGCAATCAGCCCCAGCATTTT. Its translation is CSVEVGSNQPQHF.

The V call is TRBV5-1, the J call TRBJ2-3; TRBD1 is a possible D gene (5 bases). The V gene's germline CDR1 is SGHRS and CDR2 YFSETQ. V lost 4 bases, J lost 0 bases, and 9 bases lay in between. The CDR3 is 14 amino acids. CDR3 residues: CASSPTVSTDTQYF. The DNA for the CDR3 is TGCGCCAGCAGCCCGACAGTTAGCACAGATACGCAGTATTTT.